This T cell receptor (beta chain) was captured in a study of vaccination effects on CD4 cells after COVID-19. Overall study results and limits: Whether induced by infection or by vaccine, clones showed marked clonal contraction late after vaccination. Only 1 of 255 vaccine-induced clones from healthy vaccinees cross-reacted with common cold coronaviruses.

Sequenced by immunoSEQ multiplex PCR; TCRdb stores in-frame clones only, minus some. Here the sample spans tens of thousands of clones, 66% being singletons. In regard to this clone: Its antigen is unknown.

Antigen-specific CD4+ T cells expanded by the ViraFEST assay with viral peptide pools were then sequenced. Culture proceeded for nine to ten days, and CD4+ T cells were then isolated. Vaccinated recipients, who were negative for nucleocapsid antibodies, had no history of SARS-CoV-2 infection. Each culture well received a few million PBMC. These cells were then cultured in IMDM with around 9.6 IU/ml IL-2 and about 9.4 ug/ml peptides. IL-2 medium supplanted half the medium on days 3 and 7. The trim removed 7 bases at V and 5 bases at J, leaving 2 bases unmatched. The CDR3 spans 11 residues. Germline loops: CDR1 DFQATT, CDR2 SNEGSKA (reference sequence).

This TCR was recovered from a human donor who received a COVID-19 vaccine. The chain recombines TRBV20-1 with TRBJ1-1, with 9 bases that match TRBD1. Material: CD4+ T cells from PBMCs cultured with HCoV-OC43 spike peptides, obtained before COVID-19 vaccination. Specified subset: HCoV-OC43 spike overlapping peptide pool stimulation. The CDR3 coding sequence is TGCAGTGTCGGACAGGGGACTGAAGCTTTCTTT. Protein: CSVGQGTEAFF.